The T cell receptor (beta chain) described here comes from a study of regulatory T cells in long-lasting Graves disease. As to time point: persistent/refractory GD, antithyroid drugs over 5 years with positive TRAb. The TCR library was made from RNA extracted from PBMCs. TCR beta libraries were built with iRepertoire HTBI primers and Arm-PCR of CDR3 regions. TCRdb reanalysed the multiplex PCR reads using MiXCR and keeps one entry per CDR3 protein. The sample consists of fewer than 450,000 distinct CDR3 sequences, about 25% of them appearing once. For this clonotype: Its antigen is not known.

From germline, CDR1 is SGHVS and CDR2 FNYEAQ. The V gene end was trimmed by 0 bases and the J gene end by 5 bases; junction bases not matched to a gene: 2. The CDR3 sequence is 14 residues long. Notes on the study in general: The study found persistent patients shared more public clonotypes (roughly 2,600) than new patients (approximately 970). Newly diagnosed disease favored TRBV20-1 and TRBJ2-1 over persistent disease.

Here the sequenced sample was peripheral blood mononuclear cells (PBMCs), taken when the disease was refractory, from a patient treated with antithyroid drugs. The chain is built from TRBV7-6 and TRBJ2-3, with 7 nucleotides matching TRBD2. This receptor was obtained from a female donor with Graves disease. CDR3 residues: CASSLATGGDTQYF. CDR3 bases: TGTGCCAGCAGCTTAGCGACGGGGGGAGATACGCAGTATTTT. Full variable domain (remainder filled in from reference TRBV7-6 and TRBJ2-3): GAGVSQSPRYKVTKRGQDVALRCDPISGHVSLYWYRQALGQGPEFLTYFNYEAQQDKSGLPNDRFSAERPEGSISTLTIQRTEQRDSAMYRCASSLATGGDTQYFGPGTRLTVL.